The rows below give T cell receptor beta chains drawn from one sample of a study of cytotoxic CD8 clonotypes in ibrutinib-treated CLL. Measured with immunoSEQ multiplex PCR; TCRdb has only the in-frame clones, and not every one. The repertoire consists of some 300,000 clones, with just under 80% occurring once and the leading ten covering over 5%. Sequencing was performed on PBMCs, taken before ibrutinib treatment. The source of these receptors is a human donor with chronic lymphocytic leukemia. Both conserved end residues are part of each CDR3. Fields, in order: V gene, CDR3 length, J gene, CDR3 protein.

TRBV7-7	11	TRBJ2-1	CASSAMGEQFF
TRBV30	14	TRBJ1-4	CAWRVGRGNDKLFF
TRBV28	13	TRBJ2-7	CASRAGGRYEQYF
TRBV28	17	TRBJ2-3	CASRTLPGRRWADTQYF
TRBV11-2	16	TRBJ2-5	CASSPGGGQNQETQYF
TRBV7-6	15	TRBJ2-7	CASSLSWRGLDEQYF
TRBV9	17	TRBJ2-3	CASSSLAGGHRTDTQYF
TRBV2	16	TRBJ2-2	CASSVGRGRATGELFF
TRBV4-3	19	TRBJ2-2	CASSQDEAGLAENTGELFF
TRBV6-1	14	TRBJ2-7	CASSGQAQTYEQYF
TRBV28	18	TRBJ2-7	CASSTRIIGGRRTHEQYF
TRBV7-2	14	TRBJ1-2	CASSLAVGGEGYTF
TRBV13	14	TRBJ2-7	CASSDTGSSYEQYF
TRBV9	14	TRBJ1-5	CASSVGQGNQPQHF
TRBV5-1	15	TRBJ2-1	CASSPLAVEVDEQFF
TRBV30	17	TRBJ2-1	CAWSVRLAGGIKNEQFF
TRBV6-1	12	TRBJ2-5	CASSESRETQYF
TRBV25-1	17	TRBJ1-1	CASSEERTGDLNTEAFF
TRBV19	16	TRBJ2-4	CASNTGGPIAKNIQYF
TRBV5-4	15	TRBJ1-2	CASSLGRGQGAGYTF
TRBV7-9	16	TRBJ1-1	CASSPHPGGLNTEAFF
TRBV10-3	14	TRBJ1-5	CATKQGWENQPQHF
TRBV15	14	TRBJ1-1	CATRPIQGGAEAFF
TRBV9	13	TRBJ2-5	CASSLSRYETQYF
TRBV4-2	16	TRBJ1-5	CASSHHDRGPNQPQHF
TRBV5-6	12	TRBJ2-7	CASSLTMYEQYF
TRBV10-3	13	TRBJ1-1	CAISEGSNTEAFF
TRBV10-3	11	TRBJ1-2	CATALDYGYTF
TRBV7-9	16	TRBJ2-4	CASSFTGTWEQNIQYF
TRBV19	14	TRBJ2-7	CATRTSGRGYEQYF
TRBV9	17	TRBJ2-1	CASSRSGIPSHRNEQFF
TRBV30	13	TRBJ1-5	CAWSYGNNQPQHF
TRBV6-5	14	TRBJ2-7	CASRFDRGPYEQYF
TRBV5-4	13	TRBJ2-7	CASSLPFSYEQYF
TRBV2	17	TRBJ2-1	CASRDPPTSVPYNEQFF
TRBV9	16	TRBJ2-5	CASSATSGFGGETQYF
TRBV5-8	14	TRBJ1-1	CASSWGTGGTEAFF